This T cell receptor beta chain was captured by sequencing in a study of Tregs in tolerant kidney transplant recipients. CDR3 size: 16 residues. Looked up from germline, CDR1 is SNHLY and CDR2 is FYNNEI. V lost 3 bases to trimming and J lost 1 base; unmatched junction nucleotides: 8. For this clone: Its antigen remains unidentified.

General study results and limits: Findings come from small patient numbers and require larger validation. The most relevant donor-specific Treg TCRbeta repertoire apparently came from expansion with activated donor B cells.

Only in-frame clones appear in the TCRdb table, and some are missing; sequencing was by immunoSEQ multiplex PCR. The data hold about 240,000 clones, with 84% observed a single time. The TCR sequence derives from a human donor in good health. V usage is TRBV2 and J usage is TRBJ2-5; 7 nucleotides line up with TRBD2. Sequencing used CD4+ T cells from blood. CDR3 amino acids: CASSDAAGWIQETQYF. The CDR3 region has the DNA TGTGCCAGCAGTGACGCAGCGGGGTGGATCCAAGAGACCCAGTACTTC.